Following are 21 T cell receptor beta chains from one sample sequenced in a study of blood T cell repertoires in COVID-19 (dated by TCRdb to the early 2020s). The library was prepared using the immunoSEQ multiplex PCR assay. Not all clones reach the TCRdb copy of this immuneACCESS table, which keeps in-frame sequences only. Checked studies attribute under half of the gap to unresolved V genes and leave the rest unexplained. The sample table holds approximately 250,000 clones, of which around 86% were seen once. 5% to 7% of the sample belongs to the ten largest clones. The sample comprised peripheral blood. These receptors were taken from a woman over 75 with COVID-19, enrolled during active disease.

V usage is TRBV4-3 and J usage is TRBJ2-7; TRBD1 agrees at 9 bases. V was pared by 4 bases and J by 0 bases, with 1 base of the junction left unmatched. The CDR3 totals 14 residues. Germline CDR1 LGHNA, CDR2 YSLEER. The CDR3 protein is CASSRDRASYEQYF. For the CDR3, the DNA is TGCGCCAGCAGCCGGGACAGGGCCTCCTACGAGCAGTACTTC.

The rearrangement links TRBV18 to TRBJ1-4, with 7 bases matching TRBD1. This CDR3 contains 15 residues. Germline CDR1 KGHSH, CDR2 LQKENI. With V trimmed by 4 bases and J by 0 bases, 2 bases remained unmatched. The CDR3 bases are TGTGCCAGCTCACTCGGACAGGCAACTAATGAAAAACTGTTTTTT. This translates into CASSLGQATNEKLFF.

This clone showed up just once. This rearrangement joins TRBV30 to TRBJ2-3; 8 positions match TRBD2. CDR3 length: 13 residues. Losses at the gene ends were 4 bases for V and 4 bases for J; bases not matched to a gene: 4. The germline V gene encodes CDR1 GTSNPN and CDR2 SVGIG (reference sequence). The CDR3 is CAWTAGVSDTQYF. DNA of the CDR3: TGTGCCTGGACAGCGGGGGTCTCAGATACGCAGTATTTT.

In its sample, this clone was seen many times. CDR3 residues: CASSAVRAGETQYF. CDR3 nucleotides: TGTGCCAGTAGTGCCGTGAGAGCCGGGGAGACCCAGTACTTC. V and J are TRBV19 and TRBJ2-5, with unresolved D. This CDR3 comprises 14 residues. The V end lost 5 bases, the J end lost 5 bases, and 15 bases lay between the germline ends. Germline V CDR1 and CDR2: LNHDA, SQIVND (reference sequence).

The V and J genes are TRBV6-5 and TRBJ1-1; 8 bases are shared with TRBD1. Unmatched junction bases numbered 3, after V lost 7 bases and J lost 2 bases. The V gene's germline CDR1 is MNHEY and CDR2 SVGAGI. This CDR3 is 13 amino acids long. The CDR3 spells CASIAGGNTEAFF. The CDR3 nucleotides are TGTGCCAGCATCGCAGGGGGCAACACTGAAGCTTTCTTT.

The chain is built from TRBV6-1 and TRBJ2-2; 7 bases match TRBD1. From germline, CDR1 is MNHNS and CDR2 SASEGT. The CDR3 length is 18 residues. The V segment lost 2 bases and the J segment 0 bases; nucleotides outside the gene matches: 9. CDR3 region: CASSEFIPGTANTGELFF. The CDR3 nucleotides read TGTGCCAGCAGTGAATTCATTCCGGGGACAGCGAACACCGGGGAGCTGTTTTTT.

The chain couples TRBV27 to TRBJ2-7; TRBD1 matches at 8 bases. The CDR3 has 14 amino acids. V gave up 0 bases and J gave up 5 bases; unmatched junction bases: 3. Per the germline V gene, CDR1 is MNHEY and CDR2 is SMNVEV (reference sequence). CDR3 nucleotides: TGTGCCAGCAGTTTATCTTCAGGGGGCAACGAGCAGTACTTC. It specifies CASSLSSGGNEQYF.

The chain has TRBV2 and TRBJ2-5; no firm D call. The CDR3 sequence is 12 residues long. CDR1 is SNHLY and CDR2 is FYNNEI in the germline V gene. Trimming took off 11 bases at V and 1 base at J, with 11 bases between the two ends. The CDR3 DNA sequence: TGTGCCGGCTCAGGTCGCCAAGAGACCCAGTACTTC. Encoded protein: CAGSGRQETQYF.

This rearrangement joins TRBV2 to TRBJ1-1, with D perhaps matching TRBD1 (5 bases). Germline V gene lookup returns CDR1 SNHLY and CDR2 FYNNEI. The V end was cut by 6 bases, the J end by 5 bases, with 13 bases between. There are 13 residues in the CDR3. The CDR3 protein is CASSVDRFTEAFF. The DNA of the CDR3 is TGTGCCAGCAGCGTCGACAGATTTACTGAAGCTTTCTTT.

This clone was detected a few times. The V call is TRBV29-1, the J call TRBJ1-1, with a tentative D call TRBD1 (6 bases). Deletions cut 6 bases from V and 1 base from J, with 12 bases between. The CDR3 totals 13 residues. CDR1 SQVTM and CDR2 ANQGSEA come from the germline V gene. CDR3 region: CSVGQGSNTEAFF. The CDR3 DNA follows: TGCAGCGTGGGGCAGGGGTCGAACACTGAAGCTTTCTTT.

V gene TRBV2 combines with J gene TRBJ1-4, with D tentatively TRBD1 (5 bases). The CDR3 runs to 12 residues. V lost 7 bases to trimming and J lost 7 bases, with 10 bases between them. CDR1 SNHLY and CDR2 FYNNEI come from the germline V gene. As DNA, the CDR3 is TGTGCCAGCAAGGAGGGGATTGAAAAACTGTTTTTT. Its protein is CASKEGIEKLFF.

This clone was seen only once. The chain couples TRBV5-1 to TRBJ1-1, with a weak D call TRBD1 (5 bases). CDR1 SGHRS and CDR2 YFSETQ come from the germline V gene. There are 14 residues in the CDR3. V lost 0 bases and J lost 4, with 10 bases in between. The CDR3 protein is CASSLARVSTEAFF. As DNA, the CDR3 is TGCGCCAGCAGCTTGGCCAGGGTGTCCACTGAAGCTTTCTTT.

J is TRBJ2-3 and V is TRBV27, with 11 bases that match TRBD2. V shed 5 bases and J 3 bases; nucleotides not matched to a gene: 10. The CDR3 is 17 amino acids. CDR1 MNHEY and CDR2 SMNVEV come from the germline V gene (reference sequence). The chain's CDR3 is CASSLRLAGSGTDTQYF. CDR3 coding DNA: TGTGCCAGCAGTCTAAGACTAGCGGGGAGTGGTACAGATACGCAGTATTTT.

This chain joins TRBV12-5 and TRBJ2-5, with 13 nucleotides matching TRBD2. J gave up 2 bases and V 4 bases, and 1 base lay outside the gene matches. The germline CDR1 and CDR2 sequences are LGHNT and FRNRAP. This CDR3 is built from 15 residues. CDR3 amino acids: CASGSGLAGQETQYF. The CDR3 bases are TGTGCTAGTGGTTCGGGACTAGCGGGGCAAGAGACCCAGTACTTC.

This chain's CDR3 is CASSYLNYGYTF. CDR3 sequence (DNA): TGTGCCAGCAGTTACCTAAACTATGGCTACACCTTC. J is TRBJ1-2 and V is TRBV6-2 or TRBV6-3, with unresolved D. The V gene lost 2 bases and the J gene lost 2 bases, with 3 bases spanning the gap. From germline, CDR1 is MNHEY and CDR2 SVGEGT. The CDR3 sequence is 12 residues long.

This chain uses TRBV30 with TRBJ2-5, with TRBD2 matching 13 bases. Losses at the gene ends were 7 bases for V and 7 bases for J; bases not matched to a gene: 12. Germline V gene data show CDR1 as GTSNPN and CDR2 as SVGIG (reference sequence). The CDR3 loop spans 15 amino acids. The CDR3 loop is CAFRTSGGKGGTQYF. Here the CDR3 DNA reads TGTGCCTTCCGGACTAGCGGGGGAAAGGGAGGGACCCAGTACTTC. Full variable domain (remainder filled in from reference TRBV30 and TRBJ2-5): SQTIHQWPATLVQPVGSPLSLECTVEGTSNPNLYWYRQAAGRGLQLLFYSVGIGQISSEVPQNLSASRPQDRQFILSSKKLLLSDSGFYLCAFRTSGGKGGTQYFGPGTRLLVL.

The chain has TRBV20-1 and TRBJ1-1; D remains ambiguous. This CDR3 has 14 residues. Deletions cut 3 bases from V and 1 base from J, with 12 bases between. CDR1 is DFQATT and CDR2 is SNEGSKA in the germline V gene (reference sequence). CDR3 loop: CSASKPAGNTEAFF. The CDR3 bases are TGCAGTGCTAGTAAACCCGCGGGGAACACTGAAGCTTTCTTT.

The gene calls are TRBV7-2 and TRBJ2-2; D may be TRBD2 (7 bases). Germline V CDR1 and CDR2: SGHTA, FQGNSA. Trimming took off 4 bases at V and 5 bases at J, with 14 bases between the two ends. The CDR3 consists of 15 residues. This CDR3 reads CASSSGGAWTGELFF. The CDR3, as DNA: TGTGCCAGCAGCTCTGGGGGGGCATGGACCGGGGAGCTGTTTTTT.

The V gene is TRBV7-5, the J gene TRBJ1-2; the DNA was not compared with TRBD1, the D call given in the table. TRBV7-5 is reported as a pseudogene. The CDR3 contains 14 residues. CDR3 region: CARRTRQGGRGYTF. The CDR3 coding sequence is TGTGCCAGAAGAACGCGACAGGGGGGAAGGGGCTACACCTTC.

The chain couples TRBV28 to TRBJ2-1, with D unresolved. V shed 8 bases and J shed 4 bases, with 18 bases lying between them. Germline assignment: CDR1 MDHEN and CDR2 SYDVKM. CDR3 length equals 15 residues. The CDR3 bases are TGTGCCAGCGCTCTAGGCGGCGGAACTTACAATGAGCAGTTCTTC. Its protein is CASALGGGTYNEQFF.

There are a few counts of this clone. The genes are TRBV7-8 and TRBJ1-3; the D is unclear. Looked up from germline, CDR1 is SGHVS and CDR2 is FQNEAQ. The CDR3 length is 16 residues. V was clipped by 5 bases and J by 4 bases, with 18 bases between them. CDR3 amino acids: CASSPIIETAGNTIYF. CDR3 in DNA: TGTGCCAGCAGCCCGATCATCGAAACCGCGGGAAACACCATATATTTT.